This T cell receptor beta chain was sequenced during a study of T-cell reconstitution after alpha-beta-depleted transplantation in children. This clonotype has at least ten counts. Library preparation (for TCRbeta) was performed with unique molecular identifiers. TCRdb ran MiXCR on the PCR reads and lists one entry per CDR3 protein. The sample includes a few hundred thousand distinct CDR3 sequences, 9% to 12% of them seen just once. CDR3 length: 15 residues. Unmatched junction bases numbered 2, after V lost 1 base and J lost 4 bases. Germline V CDR1 and CDR2: MGHRA, YSYEKL. The source was PBMCs from the stem cell graft donor, collected from the stem cell graft. This chain connects TRBV4-1 to TRBJ2-1; TRBD2 matches at 9 bases. The TCR comes from a human donor who donated a stem cell graft to a child with acute lymphoblastic leukemia. The CDR3 here is CASSQVLAGYNEQFF. CDR3 DNA sequence: TGCGCCAGCAGCCAAGTCCTAGCGGGATACAATGAGCAGTTCTTC.